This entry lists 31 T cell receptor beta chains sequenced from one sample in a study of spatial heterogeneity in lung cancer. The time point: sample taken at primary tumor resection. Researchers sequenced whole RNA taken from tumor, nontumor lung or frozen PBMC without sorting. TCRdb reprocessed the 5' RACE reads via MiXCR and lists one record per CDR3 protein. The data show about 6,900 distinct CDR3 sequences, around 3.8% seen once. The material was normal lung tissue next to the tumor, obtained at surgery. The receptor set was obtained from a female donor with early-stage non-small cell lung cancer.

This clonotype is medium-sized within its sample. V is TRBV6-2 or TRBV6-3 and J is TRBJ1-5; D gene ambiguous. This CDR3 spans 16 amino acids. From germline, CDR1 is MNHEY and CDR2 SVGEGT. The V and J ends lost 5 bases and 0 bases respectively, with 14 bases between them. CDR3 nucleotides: TGTGCCAGCAGTCTGGGTCCACCAAATAGCAATCAGCCCCAGCATTTT. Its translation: CASSLGPPNSNQPQHF.

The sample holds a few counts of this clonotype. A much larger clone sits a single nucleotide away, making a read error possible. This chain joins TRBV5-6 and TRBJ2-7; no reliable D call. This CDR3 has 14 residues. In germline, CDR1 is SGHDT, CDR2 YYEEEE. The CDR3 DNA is TGTGCCAGCAGCTTGCGATCGCGGTCTTACGAGCAGCACTTC. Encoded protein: CASSLRSRSYEQHF.

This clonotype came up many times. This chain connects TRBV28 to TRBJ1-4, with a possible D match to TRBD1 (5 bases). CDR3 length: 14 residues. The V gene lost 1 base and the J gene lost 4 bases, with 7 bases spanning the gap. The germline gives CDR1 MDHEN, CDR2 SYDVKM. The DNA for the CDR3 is TGTGCCAGCAGTTTATCAGGGATTAATGAAAAACTGTTTTTT. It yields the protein CASSLSGINEKLFF. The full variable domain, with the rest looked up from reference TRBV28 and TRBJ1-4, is DVKVTQSSRYLVKRTGEKVFLECVQDMDHENMFWYRQDPGLGLRLIYFSYDVKMKEKGDIPEGYSVSREKKERFSLILESASTNQTSMYLCASSLSGINEKLFFGSGTQLSVL.

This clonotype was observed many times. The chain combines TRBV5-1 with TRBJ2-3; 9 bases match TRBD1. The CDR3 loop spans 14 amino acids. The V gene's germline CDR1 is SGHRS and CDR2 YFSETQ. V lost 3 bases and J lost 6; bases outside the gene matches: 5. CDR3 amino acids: CASSSTQGADTQYF. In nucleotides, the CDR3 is TGCGCCAGCAGCTCTACACAGGGGGCGGATACGCAGTATTTT.

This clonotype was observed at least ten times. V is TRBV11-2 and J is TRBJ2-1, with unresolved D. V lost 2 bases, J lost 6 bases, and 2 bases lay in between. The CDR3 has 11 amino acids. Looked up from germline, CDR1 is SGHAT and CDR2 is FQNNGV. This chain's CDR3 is CASSLFNEQFF. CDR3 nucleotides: TGTGCCAGCAGCTTATTCAATGAGCAGTTCTTC.

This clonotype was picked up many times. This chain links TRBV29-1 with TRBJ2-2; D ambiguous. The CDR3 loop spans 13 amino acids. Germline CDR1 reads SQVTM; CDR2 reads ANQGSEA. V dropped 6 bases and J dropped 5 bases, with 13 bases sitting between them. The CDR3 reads CSVKGMETGELFF. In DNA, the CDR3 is TGCAGCGTGAAAGGGATGGAAACCGGGGAGCTGTTTTTT.

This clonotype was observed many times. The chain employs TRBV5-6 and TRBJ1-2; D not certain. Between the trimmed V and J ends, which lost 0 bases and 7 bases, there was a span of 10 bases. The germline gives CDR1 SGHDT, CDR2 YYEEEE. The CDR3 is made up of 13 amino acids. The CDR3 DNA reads TGTGCCAGCAGCTTGGTTGGGGATCCTGGCTACACCTTC. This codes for CASSLVGDPGYTF.

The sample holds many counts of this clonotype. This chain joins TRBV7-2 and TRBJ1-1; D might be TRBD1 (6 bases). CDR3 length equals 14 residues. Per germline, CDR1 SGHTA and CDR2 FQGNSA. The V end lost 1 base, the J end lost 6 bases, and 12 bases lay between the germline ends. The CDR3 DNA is TGTGCCAGCAGCTTAGGGCCAGGGGACCCTGAAGCTTTCTTT. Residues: CASSLGPGDPEAFF.

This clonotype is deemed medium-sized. This CDR3 is CASSVHRESPGANVLTF. CDR3 bases: TGTGCCAGCAGTGTGCACAGGGAAAGTCCTGGGGCCAACGTCCTGACTTTC. V is TRBV2 and J is TRBJ2-6; the D gene is possibly TRBD1 (6 bases). CDR1 and CDR2 from the germline V gene are SNHLY and FYNNEI. The V end was cut by 4 bases, the J end by 2 bases, with 15 bases between. The CDR3 loop spans 17 amino acids.

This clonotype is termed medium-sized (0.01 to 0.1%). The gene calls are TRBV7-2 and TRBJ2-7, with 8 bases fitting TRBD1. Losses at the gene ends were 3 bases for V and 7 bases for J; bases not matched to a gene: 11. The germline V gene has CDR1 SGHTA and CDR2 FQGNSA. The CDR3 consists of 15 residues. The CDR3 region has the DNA TGTGCCAGCAGCTTCAAACGGACAGGGAAGGGAGAGCAGTACTTC. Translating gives CASSFKRTGKGEQYF.

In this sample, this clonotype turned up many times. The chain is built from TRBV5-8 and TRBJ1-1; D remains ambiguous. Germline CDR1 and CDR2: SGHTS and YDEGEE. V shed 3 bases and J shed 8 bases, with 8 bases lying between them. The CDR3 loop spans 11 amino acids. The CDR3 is CASSSRKEAFF. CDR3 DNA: TGTGCCAGCAGCTCGAGAAAAGAAGCTTTCTTT.

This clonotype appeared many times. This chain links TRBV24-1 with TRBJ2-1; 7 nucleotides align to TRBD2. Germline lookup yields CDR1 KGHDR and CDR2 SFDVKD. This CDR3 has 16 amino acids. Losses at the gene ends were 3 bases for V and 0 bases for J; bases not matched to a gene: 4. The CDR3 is CATSDASGASYNEQFF. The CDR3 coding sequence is TGTGCCACCAGTGATGCCAGCGGGGCCTCCTACAATGAGCAGTTCTTC.

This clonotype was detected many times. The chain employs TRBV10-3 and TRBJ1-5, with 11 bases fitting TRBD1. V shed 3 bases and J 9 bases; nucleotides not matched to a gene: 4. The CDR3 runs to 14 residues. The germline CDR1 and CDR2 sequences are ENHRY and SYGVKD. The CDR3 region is CAISDGTGGRPQHF. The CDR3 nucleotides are TGTGCCATCAGTGATGGGACAGGGGGAAGGCCCCAGCATTTT.

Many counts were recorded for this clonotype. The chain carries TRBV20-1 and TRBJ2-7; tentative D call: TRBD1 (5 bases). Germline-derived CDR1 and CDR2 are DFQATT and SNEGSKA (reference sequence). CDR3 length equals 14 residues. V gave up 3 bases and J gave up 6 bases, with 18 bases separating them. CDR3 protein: CSASEDGRVGEQYF. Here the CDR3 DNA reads TGCAGTGCTAGCGAGGATGGCAGGGTGGGCGAGCAGTACTTC.

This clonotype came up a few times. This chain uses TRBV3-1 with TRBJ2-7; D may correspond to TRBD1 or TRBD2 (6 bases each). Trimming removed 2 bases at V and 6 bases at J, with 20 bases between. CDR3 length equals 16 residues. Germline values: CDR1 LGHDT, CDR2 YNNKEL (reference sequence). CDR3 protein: CASSQKGGGGSAEQYF. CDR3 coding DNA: TGTGCCAGCAGCCAAAAGGGCGGAGGGGGGTCAGCCGAGCAGTACTTC.

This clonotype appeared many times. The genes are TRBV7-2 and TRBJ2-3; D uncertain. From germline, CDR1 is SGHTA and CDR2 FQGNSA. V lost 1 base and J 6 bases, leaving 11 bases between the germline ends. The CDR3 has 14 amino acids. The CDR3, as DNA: TGTGCCAGCAGCTTAGATCCTAGTTCCGATACGCAGTATTTT. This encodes CASSLDPSSDTQYF.

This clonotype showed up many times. Written as DNA, the CDR3 is TGTGCCAGCAGCCACCCAATAGCCCCCGACGGGACAAACTATGGCTACACCTTC. As protein: CASSHPIAPDGTNYGYTF. V is TRBV9 and J is TRBJ1-2; the D gene is possibly TRBD1 (6 bases). Trimming removed 4 bases at V and 2 bases at J, with 24 bases between. The germline gives CDR1 SGDLS, CDR2 YYNGEE. The CDR3 contains 18 residues.

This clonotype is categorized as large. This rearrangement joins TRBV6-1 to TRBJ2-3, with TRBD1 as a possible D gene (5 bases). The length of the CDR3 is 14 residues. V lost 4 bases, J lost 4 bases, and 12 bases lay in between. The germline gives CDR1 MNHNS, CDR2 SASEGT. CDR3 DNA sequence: TGTGCCAGCAGTGTTGGGCAGGGCTCAGATACGCAGTATTTT. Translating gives CASSVGQGSDTQYF.

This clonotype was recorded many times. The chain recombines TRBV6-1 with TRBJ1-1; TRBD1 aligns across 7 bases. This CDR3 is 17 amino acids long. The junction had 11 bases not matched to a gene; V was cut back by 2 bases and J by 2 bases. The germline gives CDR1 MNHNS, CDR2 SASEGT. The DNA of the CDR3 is TGTGCCAGCAGTGAACCAAGGACGACAGGGCTCAACACTGAAGCTTTCTTT. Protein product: CASSEPRTTGLNTEAFF.

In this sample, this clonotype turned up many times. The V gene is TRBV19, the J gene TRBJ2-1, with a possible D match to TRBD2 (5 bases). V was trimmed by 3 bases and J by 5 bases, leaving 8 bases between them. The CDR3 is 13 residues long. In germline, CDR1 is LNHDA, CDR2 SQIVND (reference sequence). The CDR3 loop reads CASSILRDNEQFF. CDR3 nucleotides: TGTGCCAGTAGTATTTTGAGGGACAATGAGCAGTTCTTC.

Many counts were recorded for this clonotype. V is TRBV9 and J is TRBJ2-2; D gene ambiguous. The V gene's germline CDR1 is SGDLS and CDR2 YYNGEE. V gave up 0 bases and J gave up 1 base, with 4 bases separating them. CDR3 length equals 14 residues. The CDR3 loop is CASSVGLNTGELFF. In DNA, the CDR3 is TGTGCCAGCAGCGTAGGACTGAACACCGGGGAGCTGTTTTTT.

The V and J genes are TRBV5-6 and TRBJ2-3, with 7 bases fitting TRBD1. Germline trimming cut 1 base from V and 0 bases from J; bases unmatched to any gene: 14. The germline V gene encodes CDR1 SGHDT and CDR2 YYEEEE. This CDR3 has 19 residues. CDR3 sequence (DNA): TGTGCCAGCAGCTTGAGTTCAGTCGGGACAGCTACTAGCACAGATACGCAGTATTTT. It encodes CASSLSSVGTATSTDTQYF.

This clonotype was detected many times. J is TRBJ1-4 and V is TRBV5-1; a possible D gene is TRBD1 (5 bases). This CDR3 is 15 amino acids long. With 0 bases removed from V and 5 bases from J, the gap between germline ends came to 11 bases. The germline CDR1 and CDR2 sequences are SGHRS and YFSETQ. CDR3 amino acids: CASSLAFRDNEKLFF. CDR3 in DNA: TGCGCCAGCAGCTTGGCCTTTCGGGACAATGAAAAACTGTTTTTT.

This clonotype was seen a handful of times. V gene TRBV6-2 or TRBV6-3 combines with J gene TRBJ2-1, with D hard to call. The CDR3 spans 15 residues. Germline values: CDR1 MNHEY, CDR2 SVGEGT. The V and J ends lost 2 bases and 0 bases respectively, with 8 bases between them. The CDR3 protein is CASSYGRSSYNEQFF. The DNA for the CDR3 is TGTGCCAGCAGTTACGGACGAAGCTCCTACAATGAGCAGTTCTTC.

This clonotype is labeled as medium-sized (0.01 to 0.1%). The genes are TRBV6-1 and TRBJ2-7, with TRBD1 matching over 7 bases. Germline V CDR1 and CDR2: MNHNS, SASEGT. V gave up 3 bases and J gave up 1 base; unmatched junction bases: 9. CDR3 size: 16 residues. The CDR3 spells CASSDHRGIGSYEQYF. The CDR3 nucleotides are TGTGCCAGCAGTGACCACAGGGGAATAGGATCCTACGAGCAGTACTTC.

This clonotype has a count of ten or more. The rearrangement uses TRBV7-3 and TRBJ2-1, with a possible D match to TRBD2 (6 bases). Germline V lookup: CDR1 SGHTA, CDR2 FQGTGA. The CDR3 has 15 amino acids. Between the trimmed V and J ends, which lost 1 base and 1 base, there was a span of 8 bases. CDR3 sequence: CASSLIGGSYNEQFF. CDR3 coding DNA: TGTGCCAGCAGCTTAATTGGGGGGTCCTACAATGAGCAGTTCTTC.

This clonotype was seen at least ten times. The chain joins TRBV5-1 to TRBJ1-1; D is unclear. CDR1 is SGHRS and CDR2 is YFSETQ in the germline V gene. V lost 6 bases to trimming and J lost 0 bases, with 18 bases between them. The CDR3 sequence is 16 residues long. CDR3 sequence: CASTAEGGRLNTEAFF. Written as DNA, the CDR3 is TGCGCCAGCACCGCGGAGGGAGGTCGATTGAACACTGAAGCTTTCTTT.

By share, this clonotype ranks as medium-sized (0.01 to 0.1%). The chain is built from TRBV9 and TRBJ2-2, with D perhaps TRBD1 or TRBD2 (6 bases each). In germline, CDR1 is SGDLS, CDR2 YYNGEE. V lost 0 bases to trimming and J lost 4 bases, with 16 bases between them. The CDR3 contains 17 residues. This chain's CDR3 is CASSVGRGTDFTGELFF. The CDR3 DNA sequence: TGTGCCAGCAGCGTAGGGAGGGGGACGGATTTCACCGGGGAGCTGTTTTTT. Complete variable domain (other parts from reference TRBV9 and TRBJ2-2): DSGVTQTPKHLITATGQRVTLRCSPRSGDLSVYWYQQSLDQGLQFLIQYYNGEERAKGNILERFSAQQFPDLHSELNLSSLELGDSALYFCASSVGRGTDFTGELFFGEGSRLTVL.

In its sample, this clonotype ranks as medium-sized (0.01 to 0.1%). CDR3 loop: CASTTGQLGGSPLHF. The CDR3 nucleotides are TGTGCCAGCACTACGGGACAGCTTGGTGGCTCACCCCTCCACTTT. The chain is built from TRBV12-3 or TRBV12-4 and TRBJ1-6; TRBD1 matches 7 bases. The CDR3 covers 15 residues. Trimming removed 7 bases from V and 10 bases from J; junction bases left unmatched: 13.

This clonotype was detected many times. The DNA of the CDR3 is TGCAGTGCTAGATTCCGGACTAGTTTGAATGAGCAGTTCTTC. Amino acid sequence: CSARFRTSLNEQFF. V is TRBV20-1 and J is TRBJ2-1; 7 bases match TRBD2. The CDR3 sequence is 14 residues long. Germline V gives CDR1 DFQATT, CDR2 SNEGSKA (reference sequence). J was trimmed by 7 bases and V by 2 bases; bases with no gene match: 8.

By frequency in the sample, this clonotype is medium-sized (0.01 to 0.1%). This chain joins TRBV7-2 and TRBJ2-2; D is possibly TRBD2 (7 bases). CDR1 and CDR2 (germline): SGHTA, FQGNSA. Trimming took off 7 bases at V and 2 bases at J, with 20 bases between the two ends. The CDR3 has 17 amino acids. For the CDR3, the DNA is TGTGCCAGCACCAACCGGAGGGGGGGGCATAACACCGGGGAGCTGTTTTTT. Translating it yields CASTNRRGGHNTGELFF. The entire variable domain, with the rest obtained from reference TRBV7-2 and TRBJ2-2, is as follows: GAGVSQSPSNKVTEKGKDVELRCDPISGHTALYWYRQSLGQGLEFLIYFQGNSAPDKSGLPSDRFSAERTGGSVSTLTIQRTQQEDSAVYLCASTNRRGGHNTGELFFGEGSRLTVL.